This T cell receptor beta chain derives from a study of blood T cells in healthy people across ages. The study's findings and limits: Without sorted subsets, naive and antigen-experienced compartments could not be conclusively compared.

As to this clonotype: The antigen is undetermined.

The second PCR ran about 6 to 11 cycles with a sample-barcoded 5' primer and J-beta primers. TCRdb reanalysed the 5' RACE reads using MiXCR and keeps one entry per CDR3 protein. The table lists 700,000 to 950,000 distinct CDR3 sequences, around 46% of them singletons, with about 20% in the top ten. The CDR3 totals 16 residues. V shed 2 bases and J shed 8 bases, with 18 bases lying between them. Per the germline V gene, CDR1 is SNHLY and CDR2 is FYNNEI. V is TRBV2 and J is TRBJ1-4; a possible D gene is TRBD1 (6 bases). The sequencing input was blood. This TCR was recovered from a woman in her fifties or sixties in good health. This chain's CDR3 is CASSENFRAGVEKLFF. The CDR3 region has the DNA TGTGCCAGCAGTGAAAATTTTCGGGCAGGGGTCGAAAAACTGTTTTTT.